This TCR beta chain was observed in a study of cytomegalovirus exposure and HLA in healthy donors. About the study: One earlier analysis, a look at roughly 180 million T cells, found some 110 million unique TCR beta sequences.

CDR1 is SGHAT, CDR2 FQDESV, per germline (reference sequence). The CDR3 totals 15 residues. Trimming at V came to 7 bases and at J to 5 bases, leaving 9 bases not matched to a gene. Primers: 60 Vbeta forward and 13 Jbeta reverse. Clones were sequenced by immunoSEQ multiplex PCR, and TCRdb holds only the in-frame ones, with some missing. Altogether around 50,000 clones are present, about 80% being singletons, with the ten largest covering over 1.5%. Study-wide points: Reportedly, fewer N-insertions than the roughly 700-donor mean appeared in an Asian-associated ancestry cluster in a later analysis. Analyzed later, association rates of TCRs varied across HLA loci, with DRB1 most and HLA-C fewest. Common viral pathogens (according to a later analysis) appeared linked to several of the most significant clusters.

This clone was found a few times. Its antigen is as yet unknown. This TCR derives from a man aged 35-49 years in good health and CMV-seronegative. Sequencing used PBMCs. The chain joins TRBV11-1 to TRBJ2-1; 9 bases are a match to TRBD1. The CDR3 loop reads CASTLRTGVDNEQFF. The CDR3 DNA sequence: TGTGCCAGCACGCTTAGGACAGGGGTCGACAATGAGCAGTTCTTC. Based on the CDR3 plus reference TRBV11-1 and TRBJ2-1, the full variable domain is EAEVAQSPRYKITEKSQAVAFWCDPISGHATLYWYRQILGQGPELLVQFQDESVVDDSQLPKDRFSAERLKGVDSTLKIQPAELGDSAMYLCASTLRTGVDNEQFFGPGTRLTVL.